A single T cell receptor beta chain is shown here with its context. These data come from a study of T-cell reconstitution after alpha-beta-depleted transplantation in children. Using unique molecular identifiers, the investigators prepared the TCRbeta library. TCRdb passed the PCR reads through MiXCR, listing each CDR3 protein once. Of a few hundred thousand distinct CDR3 sequences in the sample, over 10% were seen once. V was clipped by 4 bases and J by 2 bases, with 14 bases between them. The CDR3 spans 15 residues. Germline loops: CDR1 ENHRY, CDR2 SYGVKD. This TCR derives from a male patient between 10 and 17 years old who had a stem cell transplant for acute myeloid leukemia, so the T cells may come from the graft donor. The chain couples TRBV10-3 to TRBJ2-5, with D possibly matching TRBD2 (6 bases). The sample here was PBMCs, mostly from graft donor cells, taken 360 days after TCRalphabeta/CD19-depleted stem cell transplant. CDR3 DNA sequence: TGTGCCATCAGTGGCGGTTTGGGGGGACAAGAGACCCAGTACTTC. Its protein is CAISGGLGGQETQYF.